This T cell receptor (beta chain) is drawn from a study of blood T cell repertoires in COVID-19. Background on the study: The United States, Italy and Spain provided the acute and convalescent COVID-19 samples.

Profiled with immunoSEQ multiplex PCR; TCRdb holds only in-frame clones, not every one. Of roughly 65,000 clones listed, 60% to 85% were seen once; the top ten hold 16%. This CDR3 comprises 16 residues. In germline, CDR1 is KGHSH, CDR2 LQKENI. V was clipped by 2 bases and J by 5 bases, with 13 bases between them. Sequences were obtained from peripheral blood. This TCR came from a man aged 60 to 75 with acute or convalescent COVID-19. The chain recombines TRBV18 with TRBJ1-6, with D unresolved. CDR3 nucleotides: TGTGCCAGCTCACCATTGCGGGAGACTGATAATTCACCCCTCCACTTT. Translation gives CASSPLRETDNSPLHF.